This T cell receptor beta chain was recorded in a study of blood T cell repertoires in COVID-19. In the original processing: Quantification of nucleated cells was approximated via reference gene primer amplification. TCRdb's copy holds only in-frame clones and misses some; the assay was immunoSEQ multiplex PCR. The DNA was the basis for D and trimming; V, J and clone size are from that table. The sample lists about 260,000 clones, 86% seen once, with approximately 2% in the top ten. This clone was picked up one time. V was trimmed by 5 bases and J by 5 bases, leaving 16 bases between them. Germline CDR1 is PRHDT and CDR2 is FYEKMQ (reference sequence). This CDR3 has 15 amino acids.

The rearrangement joins TRBV13 to TRBJ2-4; tentative D call: TRBD2 (5 bases). This sequence originates from a young man with active or convalescent COVID-19. The sequenced sample consisted of peripheral blood. In DNA, the CDR3 is TGTGCCAGCAGCCCCGTTGGGGAGAGGGAAAACATTCAGTACTTC. Amino acids: CASSPVGERENIQYF. Looking up the rest from reference TRBV13 and TRBJ2-4 gives the full variable domain: AAGVIQSPRHLIKEKRETATLKCYPIPRHDTVYWYQQGPGQDPQFLISFYEKMQSDKGSIPDRFSAQQFSDYHSELNMSSLELGDSALYFCASSPVGERENIQYFGAGTRLSVL.